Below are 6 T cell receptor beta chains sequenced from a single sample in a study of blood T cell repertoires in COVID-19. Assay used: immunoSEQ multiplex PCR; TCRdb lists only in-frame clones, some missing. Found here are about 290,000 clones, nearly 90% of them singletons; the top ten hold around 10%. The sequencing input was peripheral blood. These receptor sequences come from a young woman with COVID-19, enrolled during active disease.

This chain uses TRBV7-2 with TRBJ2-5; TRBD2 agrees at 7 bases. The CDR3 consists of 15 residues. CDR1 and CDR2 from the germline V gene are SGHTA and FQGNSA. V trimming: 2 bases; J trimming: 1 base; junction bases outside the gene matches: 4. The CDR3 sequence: CASSLLGGIQETQYF. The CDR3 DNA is TGTGCCAGCAGCTTATTGGGAGGGATCCAAGAGACCCAGTACTTC.

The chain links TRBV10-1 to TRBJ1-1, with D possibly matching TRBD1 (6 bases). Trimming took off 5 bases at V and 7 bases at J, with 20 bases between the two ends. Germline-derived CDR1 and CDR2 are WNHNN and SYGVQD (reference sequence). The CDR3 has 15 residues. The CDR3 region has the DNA TGCGCCAGCAGTCCCTTCGGGGGGGGCGCAGATGAAGCTTTCTTT. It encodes CASSPFGGGADEAFF.

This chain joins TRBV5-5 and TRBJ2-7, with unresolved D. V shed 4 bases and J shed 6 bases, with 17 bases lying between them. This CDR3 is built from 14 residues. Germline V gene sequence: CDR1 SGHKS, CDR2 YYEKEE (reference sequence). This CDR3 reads CASSRDSPRFEQYF. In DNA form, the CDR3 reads TGTGCCAGCAGCCGCGACTCCCCGAGATTCGAGCAGTACTTC.

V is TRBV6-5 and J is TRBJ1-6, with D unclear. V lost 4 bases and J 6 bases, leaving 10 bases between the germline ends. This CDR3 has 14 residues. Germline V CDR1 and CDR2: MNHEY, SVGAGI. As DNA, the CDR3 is TGTGCCAGCAGTTTAACTCCTGGTAATTCACCCCTCCACTTT. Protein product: CASSLTPGNSPLHF.

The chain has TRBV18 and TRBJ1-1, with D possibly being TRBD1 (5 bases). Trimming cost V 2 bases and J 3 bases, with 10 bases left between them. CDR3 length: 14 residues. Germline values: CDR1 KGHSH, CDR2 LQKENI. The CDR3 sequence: CASSPRDWDTEAFF. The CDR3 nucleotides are TGTGCCAGCTCACCAAGGGACTGGGACACTGAAGCTTTCTTT.

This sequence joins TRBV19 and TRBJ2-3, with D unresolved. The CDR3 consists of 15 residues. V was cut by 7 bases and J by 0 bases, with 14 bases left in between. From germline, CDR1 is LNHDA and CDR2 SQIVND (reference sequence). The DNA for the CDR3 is TGTGCCAGTACCCTAGGAAGGTTAAGCACAGATACGCAGTATTTT. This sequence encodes CASTLGRLSTDTQYF.